Shown below are 18 T cell receptor beta chains from a single sample sequenced in a study of blood T cell repertoires in COVID-19. The data were produced by immunoSEQ multiplex PCR, yet TCRdb's version contains in-frame clones alone and is incomplete. The data show 190,000 or so clones, with roughly 77% seen just once and roughly 8.7% held by the top ten. The sequenced material came from PBMCs or T cells enriched from blood (not recorded which). Source of these receptors: a man aged 35-49 years who had recovered from COVID-19.

The J gene is TRBJ2-5, the V gene TRBV24-1; D uncertain. Trimming took 4 bases from V and 5 from J, leaving 7 bases between them. Germline V gene sequence: CDR1 KGHDR, CDR2 SFDVKD. This CDR3 is 12 amino acids long. The chain's CDR3 is CATSDPLETQYF. CDR3 DNA sequence: TGTGCCACCAGTGACCCCCTTGAGACCCAGTACTTC.

V and J are TRBV30 and TRBJ1-5, with D maybe TRBD1 (6 bases). Germline CDR1 and CDR2: GTSNPN and SVGIG (reference sequence). This CDR3 is 15 amino acids long. V was pared by 0 bases and J by 0 bases, with 9 bases between. The CDR3 loop reads CAWSVRGYSNQPQHF. CDR3 DNA: TGTGCCTGGAGTGTAAGGGGGTATAGCAATCAGCCCCAGCATTTT.

V gene TRBV3-1 (or the pseudogene TRBV3-2) combines with J gene TRBJ1-1; D is unresolved. The CDR3 runs to 13 residues. V lost 2 bases and J lost 3, with 7 bases in between. The germline CDR1 and CDR2 sequences are LGHDT and YNNKEL (reference sequence). The CDR3 reads CASSQYADTEAFF. DNA for the CDR3: TGTGCCAGCAGCCAATACGCGGACACTGAAGCTTTCTTT.

This clone showed up just once. The chain joins TRBV19 to TRBJ1-1; D gene unclear. V was shortened by 8 bases and J by 2 bases, with 12 bases between the two germline ends. The CDR3 length is 13 residues. CDR1 LNHDA and CDR2 SQIVND come from the germline V gene (reference sequence). The DNA for the CDR3 is TGTGCCAGTTACGCGAGACTAAACACTGAAGCTTTCTTT. It yields the protein CASYARLNTEAFF.

The chain recombines TRBV2 with TRBJ2-7; 8 nucleotides match TRBD1. CDR1 and CDR2 (germline): SNHLY, FYNNEI. This CDR3 spans 16 amino acids. Trimming took 6 bases from V and 2 from J; bases not matched to a gene: 12. CDR3: CASRLQAGTGPYEQYF. The CDR3 DNA is TGTGCCAGCAGGTTACAAGCCGGGACAGGACCCTACGAGCAGTACTTC.

This clone was seen just once. V gene TRBV4-1 combines with J gene TRBJ1-2, with a weak D call TRBD1 (6 bases). V was cut by 2 bases and J by 0 bases, with 7 bases left in between. Germline lookup yields CDR1 MGHRA and CDR2 YSYEKL. This CDR3 comprises 14 residues. CDR3 DNA: TGCGCCAGCAGCCAACCAGGGGCTAACTATGGCTACACCTTC. Translating it yields CASSQPGANYGYTF.

The rearrangement uses TRBV23-1 and TRBJ2-7, with D possibly matching TRBD1 (6 bases). TRBV23-1 is flagged as an ORF with uncertain function. Trimming shortened V by 7 bases and J by 2 bases, and 21 bases separated the two germline ends. This CDR3 is 16 amino acids long. The CDR3 loop reads CASTTKGAGATYEQYF. The CDR3 DNA is TGCGCCAGCACCACAAAAGGGGCAGGGGCAACCTACGAGCAGTACTTC.

The V call is TRBV11-2, the J call TRBJ1-1, with a weak D call TRBD1 (5 bases). The germline V and J ends were trimmed by 5 bases and 1 base, with 8 bases remaining between them. The germline gives CDR1 SGHAT, CDR2 FQNNGV. The CDR3 has 13 amino acids. CDR3 sequence: CASSSDRNTEAFF. In DNA, the CDR3 is TGTGCCAGCAGCAGTGACAGGAACACTGAAGCTTTCTTT.

CDR3 sequence (DNA): TGCGCCAGCAGCCAAGGGAAAACCAGCGGGGGGAACACCGGGGAGCTGTTTTTT. Translated: CASSQGKTSGGNTGELFF. The chain recombines TRBV4-1 with TRBJ2-2, with 8 bases identical to TRBD2. J lost 1 base, V lost 1 base, and 8 bases had no gene match. Germline lookup yields CDR1 MGHRA and CDR2 YSYEKL. This CDR3 has 18 amino acids.

This chain uses TRBV27 with TRBJ1-1; a weak D match, TRBD1 (6 bases). Trimming took 4 bases from V and 12 from J, leaving 18 bases between them. The germline V gene has CDR1 MNHEY and CDR2 SMNVEV (reference sequence). The CDR3 totals 13 residues. As DNA, the CDR3 is TGTGCCAGCAGTTCCCGGGGGGGCTTTGTAACTTTCTTT. The encoded protein is CASSSRGGFVTFF.

This chain joins TRBV9 and TRBJ1-5, with 7 bases that match TRBD1. The J segment lost 3 bases and the V segment lost 2 bases, leaving 2 bases of the junction unmatched. CDR3 length: 14 amino acids. CDR1 and CDR2 from the germline V gene are SGDLS and YYNGEE. The CDR3 protein is CASSVGTANQPQHF. The CDR3 DNA sequence: TGTGCCAGCAGCGTCGGGACAGCCAATCAGCCCCAGCATTTT.

The chain combines TRBV5-1 with TRBJ1-1, with TRBD1 as a possible D gene (6 bases). V dropped 5 bases and J dropped 3 bases, with 14 bases sitting between them. Germline V gene data show CDR1 as SGHRS and CDR2 as YFSETQ. The CDR3 length is 14 residues. The CDR3 DNA reads TGCGCCAGCAGTTCTCAGGGGCAGTACACTGAAGCTTTCTTT. It encodes CASSSQGQYTEAFF.

The chain recombines TRBV14 with TRBJ2-3; 10 bases are shared with TRBD2. Per germline, CDR1 SGHDN and CDR2 FVKESK. The trim removed 4 bases at V and 1 base at J, leaving 11 bases unmatched. This CDR3 spans 18 amino acids. The CDR3 region is CASSLVGAGGRGTDTQYF. The CDR3, as DNA: TGTGCCAGCAGCCTCGTGGGAGCGGGGGGGCGAGGCACAGATACGCAGTATTTT.

This clone was observed once. This rearrangement joins TRBV28 to TRBJ1-2; tentative D call: TRBD1 (5 bases). CDR1 and CDR2 (germline): MDHEN, SYDVKM. The V end lost 6 bases, the J end lost 4 bases, and 12 bases lay between the germline ends. CDR3 length: 13 amino acids. CDR3 sequence reads: CASSSTELYGYTF. As DNA, the CDR3 is TGTGCCAGCAGCTCGACAGAACTCTATGGCTACACCTTC.

The rearrangement uses TRBV19 and TRBJ1-2; 9 bases align to TRBD1. Germline CDR1 is LNHDA and CDR2 is SQIVND (reference sequence). The CDR3 has 12 residues. CDR3 sequence reads: CGSGTGYYGYTF. In DNA, the CDR3 is TGTGGCTCCGGGACAGGGTACTATGGCTACACCTTC.

The chain joins TRBV11-1 to TRBJ2-1; D may be TRBD1 (7 bases). V lost 8 bases and J lost 0, with 17 bases in between. Looked up from germline, CDR1 is SGHAT and CDR2 is FQDESV (reference sequence). The CDR3 loop spans 16 amino acids. DNA for the CDR3: TGTGCCAGCCAGGGGGGTGGCATTAGCTCCTACAATGAGCAGTTCTTC. Its protein product is CASQGGGISSYNEQFF.

The chain combines TRBV5-1 with TRBJ2-7; 8 bases are shared with TRBD2. The CDR3 covers 14 residues. Germline-derived CDR1 and CDR2 are SGHRS and YFSETQ. J gave up 5 bases and V 0 bases, and 4 bases lay outside the gene matches. The CDR3 loop reads CASSLGTSNNEQYF. CDR3 sequence (DNA): TGCGCCAGCAGCTTGGGGACTAGCAATAACGAGCAGTACTTC.

A word on this clone: Other DNA sequences within the sample encode an identical CDR3. This chain's CDR3 is CASSPDRNQPQHF. Written as DNA, the CDR3 is TGTGCCAGCTCACCCGACAGGAATCAGCCCCAGCATTTT. V and J are TRBV18 and TRBJ1-5, with D possibly matching TRBD1 (6 bases). Between the trimmed V and J ends, which lost 3 bases and 4 bases, there was a span of 7 bases. This CDR3 has 13 residues. Germline V gives CDR1 KGHSH, CDR2 LQKENI.